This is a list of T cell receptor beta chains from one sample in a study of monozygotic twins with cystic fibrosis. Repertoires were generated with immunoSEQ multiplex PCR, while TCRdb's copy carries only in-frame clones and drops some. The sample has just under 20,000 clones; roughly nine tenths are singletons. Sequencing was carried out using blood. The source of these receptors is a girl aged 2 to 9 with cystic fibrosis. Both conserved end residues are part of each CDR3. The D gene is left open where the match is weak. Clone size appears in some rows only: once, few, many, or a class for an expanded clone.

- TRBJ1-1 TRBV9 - CASSPRTALNTEAFF TGTGCCAGCAGCCCACGGACGGCGTTGAACACTGAAGCTTTCTTT
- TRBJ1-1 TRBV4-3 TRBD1 CASSQGQGVTEAFF TGCGCCAGCAGCCAAGGACAGGGGGTGACTGAAGCTTTCTTT
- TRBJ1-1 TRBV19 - CASSLEQKNTEAFF TGTGCCAGTAGCCTGGAACAGAAGAACACTGAAGCTTTCTTT
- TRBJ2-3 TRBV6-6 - CASRESTDTQYF TGTGCCAGCAGGGAAAGCACAGATACGCAGTATTTT
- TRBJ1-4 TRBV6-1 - CASKTGATNEKLFF TGTGCCAGCAAAACGGGCGCAACTAATGAAAAACTGTTTTTT
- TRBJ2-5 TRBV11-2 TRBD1 CASSLTGYETQYF TGTGCCAGCAGCCTGACAGGGTATGAGACCCAGTACTTC
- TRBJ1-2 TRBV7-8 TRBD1 CASSSVARTGPNYGYTF TGTGCCAGCAGCTCCGTGGCCAGGACAGGTCCCAACTATGGCTACACCTTC
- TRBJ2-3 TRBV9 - CASNIIGEHTDTQYF TGTGCCAGCAACATCATCGGGGAACACACAGATACGCAGTATTTT
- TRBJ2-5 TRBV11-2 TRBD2 CASTLAGGRETQYF TGTGCCAGCACACTAGCGGGGGGGCGGGAGACCCAGTACTTC
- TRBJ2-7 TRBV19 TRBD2 CASSHSALAGGYEQYF TGTGCCAGTAGTCATTCGGCGCTAGCGGGTGGCTACGAGCAGTACTTC
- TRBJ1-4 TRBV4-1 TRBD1 CASSLNKDRGPLGEKLFF TGCGCCAGCAGTCTCAATAAGGACAGGGGGCCTTTAGGTGAAAAACTGTTTTTT
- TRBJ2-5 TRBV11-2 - CASSYGGEETQYF TGTGCCAGCAGCTATGGGGGCGAAGAGACCCAGTACTTC
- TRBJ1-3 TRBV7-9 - CASTRGGPGNTIYF TGTGCCAGCACTCGGGGGGGGCCAGGAAACACCATATATTTT
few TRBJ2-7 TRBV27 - CASSLNPGGDEQYF TGTGCCAGCAGTTTAAACCCAGGGGGGGACGAGCAGTACTTC
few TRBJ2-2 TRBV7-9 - CASSPPMNTGELFF TGTGCCAGCAGCCCCCCCATGAACACCGGGGAGCTGTTTTTT
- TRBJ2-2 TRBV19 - CASNRLSGDSFENTGELFF TGTGCCAGTAATCGACTCTCAGGGGACTCCTTTGAGAACACCGGGGAGCTGTTTTTT
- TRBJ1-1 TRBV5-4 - CASSPDVLTEAFF TGTGCCAGCAGCCCAGATGTGCTCACTGAAGCTTTCTTT
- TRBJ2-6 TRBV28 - CASSRKYRDPSSGANVLTF TGTGCCAGCAGTCGAAAATACAGGGATCCTAGCTCTGGGGCCAACGTCCTGACTTTC
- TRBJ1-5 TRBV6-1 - CASSEGARPQHF TGTGCCAGCAGTGAAGGGGCACGGCCCCAGCATTTT
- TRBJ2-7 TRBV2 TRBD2 CASSPFGTSGRAFEQYF TGTGCCAGCAGTCCCTTTGGGACTAGCGGGAGGGCGTTCGAGCAGTACTTC
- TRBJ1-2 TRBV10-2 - CASSENQANYGYTF TGCGCCAGCAGTGAGAACCAGGCTAACTATGGCTACACCTTC
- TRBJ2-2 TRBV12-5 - CASGFMATGELFF TGTGCTAGTGGTTTTATGGCCACCGGGGAGCTGTTTTTT
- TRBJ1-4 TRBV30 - CAFIREGPGEKLFF TGTGCCTTCATACGGGAGGGGCCAGGAGAAAAACTGTTTTTT
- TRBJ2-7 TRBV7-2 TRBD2 CASSLRGREAYEQYF TGTGCCAGCAGCTTGAGAGGGAGGGAGGCCTACGAGCAGTACTTC
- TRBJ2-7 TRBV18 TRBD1 CASSPVSTGVSYEQYF TGTGCCAGCTCACCCGTTTCCACAGGGGTTTCCTACGAGCAGTACTTC
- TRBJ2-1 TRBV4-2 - CASSQDKGGGYNEQFF TGTGCCAGCAGCCAAGATAAAGGGGGTGGGTACAATGAGCAGTTCTTC
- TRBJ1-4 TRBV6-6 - CASSYRTVEKLFF TGTGCCAGCAGTTATAGGACAGTCGAAAAACTGTTTTTT
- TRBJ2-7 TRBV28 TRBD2 CASSYPLAGGRSYEQYF TGTGCCAGCAGTTACCCCTTAGCGGGAGGGCGATCCTACGAGCAGTACTTC
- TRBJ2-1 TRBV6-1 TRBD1 CASSGQGLGLYNEQFF TGTGCCAGCAGTGGACAGGGTCTAGGACTTTACAATGAGCAGTTCTTC
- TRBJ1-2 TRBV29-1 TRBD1 CSVEPGQGVGGYTF TGCAGCGTTGAACCGGGACAGGGGGTAGGCGGCTACACCTTC
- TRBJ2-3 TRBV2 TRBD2 CASSDSASGRNTDTQYF TGTGCCAGCAGTGACTCGGCTAGCGGGAGAAACACAGATACGCAGTATTTT
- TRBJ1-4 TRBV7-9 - CASSLSGNEKLFF TGTGCCAGCAGCTTATCCGGGAATGAAAAACTGTTTTTT
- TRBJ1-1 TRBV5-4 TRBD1 CASSPGQGKDTEAFF TGTGCCAGCAGCCCCGGACAGGGGAAGGACACTGAAGCTTTCTTT
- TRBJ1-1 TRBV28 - CASSLSGVNTEAFF TGTGCCAGCAGTTTATCGGGGGTGAACACTGAAGCTTTCTTT
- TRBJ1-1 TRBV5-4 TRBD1 CASSLPGQGATEAFF TGTGCCAGCAGCTTGCCGGGACAGGGGGCGACTGAAGCTTTCTTT
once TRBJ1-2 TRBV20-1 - CSAVDYYGYTF TGCAGTGCGGTGGATTACTATGGCTACACCTTC
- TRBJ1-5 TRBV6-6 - CATRPGSLSQPQHF TGTGCCACCCGCCCGGGCAGTTTAAGCCAGCCCCAGCATTTT